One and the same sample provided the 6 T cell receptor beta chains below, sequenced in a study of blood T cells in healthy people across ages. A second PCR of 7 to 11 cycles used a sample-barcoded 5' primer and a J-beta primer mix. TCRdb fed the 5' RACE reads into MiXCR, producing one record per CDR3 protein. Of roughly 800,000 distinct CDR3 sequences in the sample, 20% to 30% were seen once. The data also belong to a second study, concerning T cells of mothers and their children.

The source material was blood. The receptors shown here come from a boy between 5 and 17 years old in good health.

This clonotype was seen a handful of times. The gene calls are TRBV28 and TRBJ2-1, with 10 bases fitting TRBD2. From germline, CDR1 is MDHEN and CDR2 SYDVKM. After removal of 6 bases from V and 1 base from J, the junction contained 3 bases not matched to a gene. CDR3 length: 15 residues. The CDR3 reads CASSGTSESYNEQFF. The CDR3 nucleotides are TGTGCCAGCAGCGGGACTAGCGAGTCCTACAATGAGCAGTTCTTC. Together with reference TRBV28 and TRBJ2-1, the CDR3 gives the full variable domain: DVKVTQSSRYLVKRTGEKVFLECVQDMDHENMFWYRQDPGLGLRLIYFSYDVKMKEKGDIPEGYSVSREKKERFSLILESASTNQTSMYLCASSGTSESYNEQFFGPGTRLTVL.

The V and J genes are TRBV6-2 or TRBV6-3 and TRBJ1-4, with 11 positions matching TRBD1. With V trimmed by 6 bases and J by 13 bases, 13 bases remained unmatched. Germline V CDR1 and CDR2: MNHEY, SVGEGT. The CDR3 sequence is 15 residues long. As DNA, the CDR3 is TGTGCCAGCAGCAACATCCGGGACAGGGGGGGTGGACTGTTTTTT. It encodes CASSNIRDRGGGLFF.

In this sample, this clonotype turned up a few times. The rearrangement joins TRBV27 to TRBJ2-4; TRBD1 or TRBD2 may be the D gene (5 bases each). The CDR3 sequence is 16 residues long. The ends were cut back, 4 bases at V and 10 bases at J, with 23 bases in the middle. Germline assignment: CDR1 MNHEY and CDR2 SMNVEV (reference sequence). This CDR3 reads CASSSWTARDPLIQYF. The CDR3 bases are TGTGCCAGCAGTTCATGGACTGCCCGGGACCCCCTAATTCAGTACTTC.

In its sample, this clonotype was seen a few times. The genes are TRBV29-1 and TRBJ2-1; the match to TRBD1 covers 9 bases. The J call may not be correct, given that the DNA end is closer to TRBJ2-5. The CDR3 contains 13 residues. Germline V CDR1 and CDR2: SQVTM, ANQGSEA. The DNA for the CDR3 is TGCAGCGTGGAACAGGGGGCACAGGAGACCCAGTACTTC. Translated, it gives CSVEQGAQETQYF.

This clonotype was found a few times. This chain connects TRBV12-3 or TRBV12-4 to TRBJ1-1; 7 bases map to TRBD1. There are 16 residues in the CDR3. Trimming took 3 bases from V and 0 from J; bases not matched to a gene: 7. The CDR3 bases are TGTGCCAGCAGTTTGATTGCAGGGGGTGTGAACACTGAAGCTTTCTTT. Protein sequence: CASSLIAGGVNTEAFF.

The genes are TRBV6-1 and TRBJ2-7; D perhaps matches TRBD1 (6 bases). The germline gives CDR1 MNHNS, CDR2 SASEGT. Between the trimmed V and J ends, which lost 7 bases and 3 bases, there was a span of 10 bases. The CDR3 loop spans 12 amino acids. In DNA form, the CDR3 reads TGTGCCAGCAAGGGGGTTGTCTACGAGCAGTACTTC. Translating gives CASKGVVYEQYF.